These T cell receptor beta chains were read from a single sample in a study of cytomegalovirus exposure and HLA in healthy donors. Some clones are missing from TCRdb's copy, which holds only in-frame ones; the method was immunoSEQ multiplex PCR. Of approximately 140,000 clones listed, roughly 80% were seen once; the top ten hold under 2%. Sequencing used PBMCs. The receptors here all came from a female donor in good health and CMV-seronegative. CDR3s include the opening cysteine and the closing phenylalanine or tryptophan. The order of the fields is V gene, D gene, J gene, clone size, CDR3 length, CDR3 DNA, CDR3 protein. D genes are given only for firm matches. A row's size may be missing; if present it is once, few, many or a size class.

v_gene: TRBV11-1
d_gene: TRBD1
j_gene: TRBJ2-5
abundance: .
len: 15
CDR3nt: TGTGCCTGCCAGAGGGACAGGGGGCTCCAAGAGACCCAGTACTTC
CDR3aa: CACQRDRGLQETQYF

v_gene: TRBV28
d_gene: .
j_gene: TRBJ1-1
abundance: .
len: 14
CDR3nt: TGTGCCAGCGGACGAACAGGGTCGGGGACTGAAGCTTTCTTT
CDR3aa: CASGRTGSGTEAFF

v_gene: TRBV4-2
d_gene: .
j_gene: TRBJ1-1
abundance: few
len: 14
CDR3nt: TGTGCCAGCAGCCAAGTCTCCACTAACACTGAAGCTTTCTTT
CDR3aa: CASSQVSTNTEAFF

v_gene: TRBV5-1
d_gene: .
j_gene: TRBJ2-7
abundance: .
len: 14
CDR3nt: TGCGCCAGCAGCGAAGGGACAACAGGTTACGAGCAGTACTTC
CDR3aa: CASSEGTTGYEQYF

v_gene: TRBV18
d_gene: .
j_gene: TRBJ1-1
abundance: .
len: 15
CDR3nt: TGTGCCAGCTCGATAGGTAAAGGGGGGAACACTGAAGCTTTCTTT
CDR3aa: CASSIGKGGNTEAFF

v_gene: TRBV5-1
d_gene: .
j_gene: TRBJ2-1
abundance: .
len: 13
CDR3nt: TGCGCCAGCAGCCCCCCCGACAACAATGAGCAGTTCTTC
CDR3aa: CASSPPDNNEQFF

v_gene: TRBV5-1
d_gene: TRBD1
j_gene: TRBJ1-5
abundance: .
len: 15
CDR3nt: TGCGCCAGCAGCTTGAGGACAGGTAGCAATCAGCCCCAGCATTTT
CDR3aa: CASSLRTGSNQPQHF

v_gene: TRBV7-6
d_gene: TRBD1
j_gene: TRBJ2-7
abundance: .
len: 14
CDR3nt: TGTGCCAGCAGCCCAGGGGGACAGGGCTACGAGCAGTACTTC
CDR3aa: CASSPGGQGYEQYF

v_gene: TRBV27
d_gene: .
j_gene: TRBJ2-7
abundance: .
len: 15
CDR3nt: TGTGCCAGCAGTCCCCTTAAGGAGCATAGCTACGAGCAGTACTTC
CDR3aa: CASSPLKEHSYEQYF

v_gene: TRBV7-3
d_gene: .
j_gene: TRBJ1-1
abundance: few
len: 14
CDR3nt: TGTGCCAGCAGCCAGGGTAGGGGGTCCACTGAAGCTTTCTTT
CDR3aa: CASSQGRGSTEAFF

v_gene: TRBV7-9
d_gene: .
j_gene: TRBJ1-1
abundance: .
len: 12
CDR3nt: TGTGCCAGCAGCCGGGATGACGCCGAAGCTTTCTTT
CDR3aa: CASSRDDAEAFF

v_gene: TRBV7-9
d_gene: TRBD1
j_gene: TRBJ2-7
abundance: .
len: 15
CDR3nt: TGTGCCAGCAGCTTAAGGGGACAGGGGTTCCACGAGCAGTACTTC
CDR3aa: CASSLRGQGFHEQYF

v_gene: TRBV4-1
d_gene: .
j_gene: TRBJ2-7
abundance: .
len: 16
CDR3nt: TGCGCCAGCAGCCAGGGACTGGGGACCAGCTCCTACGAGCAGTACTTC
CDR3aa: CASSQGLGTSSYEQYF

v_gene: TRBV7-9
d_gene: .
j_gene: TRBJ1-1
abundance: .
len: 11
CDR3nt: TGTGCCGTCTCAGGGTTGACTGAAGCTTTCTTT
CDR3aa: CAVSGLTEAFF

v_gene: TRBV5-1
d_gene: TRBD1
j_gene: TRBJ2-2
abundance: .
len: 16
CDR3nt: TGCGCCAGCAGCTTGGACAGGGGTGGAGTAACCGGGGAGCTGTTTTTT
CDR3aa: CASSLDRGGVTGELFF

v_gene: TRBV7-9
d_gene: TRBD1
j_gene: TRBJ2-3
abundance: .
len: 16
CDR3nt: TGTGCCAGCAGCAGATCCCGGGACAGTTACACAGATACGCAGTATTTT
CDR3aa: CASSRSRDSYTDTQYF

v_gene: TRBV6-5
d_gene: .
j_gene: TRBJ1-6
abundance: .
len: 14
CDR3nt: TGTGCCAGCAGTGAAGGAGGGGATAATTCACCCCTCCACTTT
CDR3aa: CASSEGGDNSPLHF

v_gene: TRBV5-1
d_gene: TRBD2
j_gene: TRBJ2-1
abundance: .
len: 17
CDR3nt: TGCGCCAGCAGCGGCGGACTAGCGGGCTCGGTTCTCCGTGAGCAGTTCTTC
CDR3aa: CASSGGLAGSVLREQFF

v_gene: TRBV5-1
d_gene: TRBD1
j_gene: TRBJ1-1
abundance: .
len: 15
CDR3nt: TGCGCCAGCCGTCCCGGGACAGGGTTGGGCACTGAAGCTTTCTTT
CDR3aa: CASRPGTGLGTEAFF

v_gene: TRBV11-2
d_gene: TRBD2
j_gene: TRBJ2-1
abundance: .
len: 16
CDR3nt: TGTGCCAGCAGCTTAGATCTCGCTAGCGGGAGGGTTGAGCAGTTCTTC
CDR3aa: CASSLDLASGRVEQFF

v_gene: TRBV11-3
d_gene: .
j_gene: TRBJ1-3
abundance: .
len: 15
CDR3nt: TGTGCCAGCAGCTACGGGACATCAGGGGGAAACACCATATATTTT
CDR3aa: CASSYGTSGGNTIYF

v_gene: TRBV18
d_gene: TRBD1
j_gene: TRBJ1-2
abundance: few
len: 16
CDR3nt: TGTGCCAGCTCACCTTTACCGGGACAGATGAACTATGGCTACACCTTC
CDR3aa: CASSPLPGQMNYGYTF

v_gene: TRBV10-1
d_gene: .
j_gene: TRBJ2-7
abundance: once
len: 12
CDR3nt: TGCGCCAGCAGCAGGGACTCCTACGAGCAGTACTTC
CDR3aa: CASSRDSYEQYF

v_gene: TRBV7-9
d_gene: TRBD1
j_gene: TRBJ1-4
abundance: few
len: 11
CDR3nt: TGTGCCGGGACAGAGGGGGAAAAACTGTTTTTT
CDR3aa: CAGTEGEKLFF